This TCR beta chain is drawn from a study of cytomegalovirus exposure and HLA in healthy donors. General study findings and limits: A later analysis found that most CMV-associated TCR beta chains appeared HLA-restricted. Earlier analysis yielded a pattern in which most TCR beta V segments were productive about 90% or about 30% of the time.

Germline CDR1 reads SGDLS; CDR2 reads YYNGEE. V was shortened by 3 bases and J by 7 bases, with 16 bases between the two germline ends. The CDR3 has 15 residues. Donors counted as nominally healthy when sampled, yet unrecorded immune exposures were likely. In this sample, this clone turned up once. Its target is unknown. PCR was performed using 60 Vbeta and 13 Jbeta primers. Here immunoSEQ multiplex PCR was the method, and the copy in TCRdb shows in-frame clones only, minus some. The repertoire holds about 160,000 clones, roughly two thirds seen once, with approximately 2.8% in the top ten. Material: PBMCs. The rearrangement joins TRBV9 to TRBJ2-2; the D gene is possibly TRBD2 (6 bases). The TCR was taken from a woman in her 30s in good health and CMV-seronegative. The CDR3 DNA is TGTGCCAGCAGCGCCGATTTGCGGCGGGACGGGGAGCTGTTTTTT. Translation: CASSADLRRDGELFF.